The 2 T cell receptor beta chains presented below share a single source sample, sequenced in a study of tumor-infiltrating lymphocytes in primary liver carcinoma listed by TCRdb under 2017. The data were produced on an Illumina HiSeq 2500. TCRbeta-specific cDNA was reverse-transcribed from 500 to 550 ng total RNA using a constant-region primer and ProtoScript II reverse transcriptase. Three nested multiplex PCR rounds, following a slightly modified ARM-PCR procedure, were used to build the TCRbeta libraries. Each of the first two PCR rounds ran for 10 cycles and used multiplex TRBV1-TRBV30 forward primers together with a Cbeta reverse primer. TCRdb reprocessing: public reads trimmed at Q25 with fastp, clones called with MiXCR, in-frame beta chains kept. Here each entry gathers all rows of one CDR3 protein and keeps the most common genes and DNA. The sample has about 50,000 distinct CDR3 sequences on record, 70% to 80% of them singletons. The ten largest clones capture approximately 25% of the sample.

Total RNA and DNA were co-extracted without cell sorting from approximately 20-30 mg of bulk tissue using the AllPrep DNA/RNA mini kit. Sequencing was performed on liver tumor tissue from sampling region 5. The cell subset or site label on this specimen signifies: tumor region T5, tumor centre. The receptors were gathered from a man aged 35 to 55 with primary liver carcinoma and hepatitis B virus infection.

The rearrangement links TRBV5-1 to TRBJ2-1; 11 bases fit TRBD2. Per germline, CDR1 SGHRS and CDR2 YFSETQ. The ends lost 7 bases at V and 8 bases at J; junction bases unmatched: 8. There are 14 residues in the CDR3. CDR3 sequence (DNA): TGCGCCAGCTCTATTCTAGCGGGGGGTTATGAGCAGTTCTTC. Its translation: CASSILAGGYEQFF. Supplemented by reference TRBV5-1 and TRBJ2-1, the full variable domain reads KAGVTQTPRYLIKTRGQQVTLSCSPISGHRSVSWYQQTPGQGLQFLFEYFSETQRNKGNFPGRFSGRQFSNSRSEMNVSTLELGDSALYLCASSILAGGYEQFFGPGTRLTVL.

Notes on this clonotype: This may stem from a read error, because a much larger clone lies one nucleotide away. V usage is TRBV28 and J usage is TRBJ2-7; the D gene could be TRBD1 or TRBD2 (6 bases each). This CDR3 is 13 amino acids long. The germline V gene has CDR1 MDHEN and CDR2 SYDVKM. Trimming cost V 6 bases and J 4 bases, with 13 bases left between them. The CDR3 region has the DNA TGTGCCAGCAGGGGGGGCTCAAGGTACGAGCAGTACTTC. Amino acid sequence: CASRGGSRYEQYF.